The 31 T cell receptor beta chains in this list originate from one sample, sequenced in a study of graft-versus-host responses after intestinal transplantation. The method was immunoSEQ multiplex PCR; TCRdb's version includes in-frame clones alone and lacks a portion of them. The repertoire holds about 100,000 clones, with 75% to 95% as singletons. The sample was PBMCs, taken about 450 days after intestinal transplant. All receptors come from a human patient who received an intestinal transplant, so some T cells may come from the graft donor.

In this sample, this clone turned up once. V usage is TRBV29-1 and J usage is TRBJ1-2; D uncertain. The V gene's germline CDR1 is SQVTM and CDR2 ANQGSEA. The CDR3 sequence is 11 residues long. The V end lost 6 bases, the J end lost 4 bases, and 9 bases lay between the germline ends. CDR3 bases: TGCAGCGTCGCGGACGGCTATGGCTACACCTTC. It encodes CSVADGYGYTF.

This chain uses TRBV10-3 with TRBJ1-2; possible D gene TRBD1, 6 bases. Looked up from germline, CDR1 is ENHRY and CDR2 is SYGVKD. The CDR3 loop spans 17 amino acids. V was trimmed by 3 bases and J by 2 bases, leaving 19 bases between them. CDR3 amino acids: CAISDAGAGWSNYGYTF. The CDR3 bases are TGTGCCATCAGTGACGCGGGGGCTGGCTGGTCCAACTATGGCTACACCTTC.

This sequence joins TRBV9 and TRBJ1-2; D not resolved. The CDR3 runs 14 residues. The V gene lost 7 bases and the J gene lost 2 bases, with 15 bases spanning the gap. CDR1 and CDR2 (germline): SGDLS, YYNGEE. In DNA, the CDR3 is TGTGCCAGCGGCCGGGCCTCGACGAACTATGGCTACACCTTC. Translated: CASGRASTNYGYTF.

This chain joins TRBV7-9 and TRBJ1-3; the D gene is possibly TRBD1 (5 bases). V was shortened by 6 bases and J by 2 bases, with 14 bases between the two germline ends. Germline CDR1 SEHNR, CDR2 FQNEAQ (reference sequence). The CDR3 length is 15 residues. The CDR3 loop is CASRLDGGAGNTIYF. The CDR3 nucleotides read TGTGCCAGCAGACTGGACGGAGGGGCTGGAAACACCATATATTTT. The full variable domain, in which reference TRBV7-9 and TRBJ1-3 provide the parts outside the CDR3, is DTGVSQNPRHKITKRGQNVTFRCDPISEHNRLYWYRQTLGQGPEFLTYFQNEAQLEKSRLLSDRFSAERPKGSFSTLEIQRTEQGDSAMYLCASRLDGGAGNTIYFGEGSWLTVV.

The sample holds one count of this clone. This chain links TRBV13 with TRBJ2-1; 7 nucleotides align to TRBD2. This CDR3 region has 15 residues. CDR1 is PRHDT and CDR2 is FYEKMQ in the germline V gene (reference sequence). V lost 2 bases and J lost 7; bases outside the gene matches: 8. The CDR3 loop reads CASSLWEGGENEQFF. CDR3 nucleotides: TGTGCCAGCAGCTTATGGGAGGGAGGGGAGAATGAGCAGTTCTTC.

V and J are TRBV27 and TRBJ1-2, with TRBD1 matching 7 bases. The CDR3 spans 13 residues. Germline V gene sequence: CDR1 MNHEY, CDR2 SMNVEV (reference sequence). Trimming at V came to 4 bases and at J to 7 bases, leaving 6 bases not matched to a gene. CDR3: CASSSYRGGGYTF. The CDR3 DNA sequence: TGTGCCAGCAGTTCCTACAGGGGCGGTGGCTACACCTTC.

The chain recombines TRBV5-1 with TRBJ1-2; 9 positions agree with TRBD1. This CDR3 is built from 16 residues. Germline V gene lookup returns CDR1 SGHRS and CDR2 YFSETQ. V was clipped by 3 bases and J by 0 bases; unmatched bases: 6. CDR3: CASSYTGGDANYGYTF. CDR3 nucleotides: TGCGCCAGCAGCTACACAGGGGGCGACGCTAACTATGGCTACACCTTC. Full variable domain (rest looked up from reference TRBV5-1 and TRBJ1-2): KAGVTQTPRYLIKTRGQQVTLSCSPISGHRSVSWYQQTPGQGLQFLFEYFSETQRNKGNFPGRFSGRQFSNSRSEMNVSTLELGDSALYLCASSYTGGDANYGYTFGSGTRLTVV.

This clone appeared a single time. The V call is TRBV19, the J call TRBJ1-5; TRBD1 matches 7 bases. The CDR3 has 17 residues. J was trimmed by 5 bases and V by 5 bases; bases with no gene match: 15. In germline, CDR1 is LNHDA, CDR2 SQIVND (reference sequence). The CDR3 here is CASSPVSSYRGHQPQHF. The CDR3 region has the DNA TGTGCCAGTAGTCCCGTCTCATCCTACAGGGGCCATCAGCCCCAGCATTTT.

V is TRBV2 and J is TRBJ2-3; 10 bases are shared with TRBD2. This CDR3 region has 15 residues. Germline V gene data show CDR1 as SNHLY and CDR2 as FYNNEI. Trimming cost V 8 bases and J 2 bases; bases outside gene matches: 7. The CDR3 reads CASRSGGADTDTQYF. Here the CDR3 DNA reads TGTGCCAGCCGGAGCGGGGGGGCCGACACAGATACGCAGTATTTT.

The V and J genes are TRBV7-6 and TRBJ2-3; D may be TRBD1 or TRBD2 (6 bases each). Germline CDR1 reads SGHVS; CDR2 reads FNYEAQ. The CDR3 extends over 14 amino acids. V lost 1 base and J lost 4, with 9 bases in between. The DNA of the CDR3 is TGTGCCAGCAGCTTAGGTGGGGGGCCAGATACGCAGTATTTT. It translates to CASSLGGGPDTQYF.

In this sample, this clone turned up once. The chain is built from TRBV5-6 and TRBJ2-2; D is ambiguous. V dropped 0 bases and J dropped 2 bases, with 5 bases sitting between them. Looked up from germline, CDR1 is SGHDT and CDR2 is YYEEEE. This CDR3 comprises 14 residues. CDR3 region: CASSLVANTGELFF. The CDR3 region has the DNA TGTGCCAGCAGCTTGGTGGCAAACACCGGGGAGCTGTTTTTT.

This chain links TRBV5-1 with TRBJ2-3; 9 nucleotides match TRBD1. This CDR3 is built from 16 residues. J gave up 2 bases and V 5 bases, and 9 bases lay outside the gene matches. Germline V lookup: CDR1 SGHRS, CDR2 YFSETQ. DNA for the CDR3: TGCGCCAGCAGGCTACAGGGGGCGCCCCTCACAGATACGCAGTATTTT. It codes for CASRLQGAPLTDTQYF. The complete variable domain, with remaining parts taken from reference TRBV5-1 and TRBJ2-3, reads KAGVTQTPRYLIKTRGQQVTLSCSPISGHRSVSWYQQTPGQGLQFLFEYFSETQRNKGNFPGRFSGRQFSNSRSEMNVSTLELGDSALYLCASRLQGAPLTDTQYFGPGTRLTVL.

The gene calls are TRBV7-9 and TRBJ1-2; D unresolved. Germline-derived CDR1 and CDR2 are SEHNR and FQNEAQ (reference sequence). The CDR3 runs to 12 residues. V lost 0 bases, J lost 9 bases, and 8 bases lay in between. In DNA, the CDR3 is TGTGCCAGCAGCTTAGCCCCGGCCCGCTACACCTTC. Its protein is CASSLAPARYTF.

Here the CDR3 reads CASSRPDRGAYNEQFF. In DNA, the CDR3 is TGCGCCAGCAGTCGACCCGACAGGGGGGCTTACAATGAGCAGTTCTTC. The chain carries TRBV5-1 and TRBJ2-1; TRBD1 aligns across 9 bases. This CDR3 has 16 residues. With V trimmed by 5 bases and J by 4 bases, 10 bases remained unmatched. Looked up from germline, CDR1 is SGHRS and CDR2 is YFSETQ.

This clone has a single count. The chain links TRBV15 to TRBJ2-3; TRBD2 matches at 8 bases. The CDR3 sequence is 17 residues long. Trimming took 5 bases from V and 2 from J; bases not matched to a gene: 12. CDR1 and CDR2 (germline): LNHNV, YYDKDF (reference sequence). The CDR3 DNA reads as TGTGCCACCAGCGAAGACCCGGGGGGGCCCCCCACAGATACGCAGTATTTT. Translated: CATSEDPGGPPTDTQYF. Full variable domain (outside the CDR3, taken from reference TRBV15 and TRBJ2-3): DAMVIQNPRYQVTQFGKPVTLSCSQTLNHNVMYWYQQKSSQAPKLLFHYYDKDFNNEADTPDNFQSRRPNTSFCFLDIRSPGLGDTAMYLCATSEDPGGPPTDTQYFGPGTRLTVL.

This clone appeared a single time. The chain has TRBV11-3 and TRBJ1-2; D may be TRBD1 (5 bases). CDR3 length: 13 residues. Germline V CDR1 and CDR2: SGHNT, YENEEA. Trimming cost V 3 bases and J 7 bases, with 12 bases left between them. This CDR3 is CASSFPGGGGYTF. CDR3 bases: TGTGCCAGCAGCTTCCCGGGGGGAGGTGGCTACACCTTC.

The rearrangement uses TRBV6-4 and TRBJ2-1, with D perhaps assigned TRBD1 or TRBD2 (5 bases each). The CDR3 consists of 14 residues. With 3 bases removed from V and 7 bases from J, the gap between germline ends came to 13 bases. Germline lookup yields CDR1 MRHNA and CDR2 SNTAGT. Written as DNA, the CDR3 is TGTGCCAGCAGTGAGGGGGACGGTGGGAATGAGCAGTTCTTC. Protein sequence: CASSEGDGGNEQFF.

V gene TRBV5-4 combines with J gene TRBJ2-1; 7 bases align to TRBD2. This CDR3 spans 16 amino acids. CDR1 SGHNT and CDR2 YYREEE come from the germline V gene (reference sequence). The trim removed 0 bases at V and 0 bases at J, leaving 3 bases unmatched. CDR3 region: CASSLDPSGSYNEQFF. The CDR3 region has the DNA TGTGCCAGCAGCTTGGATCCTAGCGGCTCCTACAATGAGCAGTTCTTC.

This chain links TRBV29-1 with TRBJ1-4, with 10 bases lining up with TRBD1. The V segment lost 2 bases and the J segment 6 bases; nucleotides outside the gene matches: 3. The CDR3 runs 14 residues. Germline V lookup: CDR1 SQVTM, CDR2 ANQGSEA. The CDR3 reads CSVETGTGDEKLFF. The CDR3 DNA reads TGCAGCGTTGAAACCGGGACAGGGGATGAAAAACTGTTTTTT.

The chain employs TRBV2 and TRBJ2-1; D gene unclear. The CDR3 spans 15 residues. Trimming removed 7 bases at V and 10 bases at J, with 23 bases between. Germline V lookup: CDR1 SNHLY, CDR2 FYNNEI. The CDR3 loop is CASTPPSRLVGEQFF. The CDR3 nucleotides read TGTGCCAGCACCCCTCCGAGCCGTCTGGTTGGGGAGCAGTTCTTC. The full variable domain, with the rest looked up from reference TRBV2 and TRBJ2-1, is EPEVTQTPSHQVTQMGQEVILRCVPISNHLYFYWYRQILGQKVEFLVSFYNNEISEKSEIFDDQFSVERPDGSNFTLKIRSTKLEDSAMYFCASTPPSRLVGEQFFGPGTRLTVL.

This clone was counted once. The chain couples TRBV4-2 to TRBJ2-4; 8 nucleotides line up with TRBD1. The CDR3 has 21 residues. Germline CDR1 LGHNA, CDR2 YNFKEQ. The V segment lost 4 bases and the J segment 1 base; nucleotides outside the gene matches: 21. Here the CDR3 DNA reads TGTGCCAGCAGCCCAGAGAAACCGGGACAGGTGTCAGGTCTGGCCAAAAACATTCAGTACTTC. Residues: CASSPEKPGQVSGLAKNIQYF.

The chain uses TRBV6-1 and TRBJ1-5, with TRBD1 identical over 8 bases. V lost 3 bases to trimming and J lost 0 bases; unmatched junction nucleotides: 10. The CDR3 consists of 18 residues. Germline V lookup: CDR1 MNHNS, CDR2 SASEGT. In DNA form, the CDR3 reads TGTGCCAGCAGTGATCGGGGGCCAGGGGGCTATAGCAATCAGCCCCAGCATTTT. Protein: CASSDRGPGGYSNQPQHF.

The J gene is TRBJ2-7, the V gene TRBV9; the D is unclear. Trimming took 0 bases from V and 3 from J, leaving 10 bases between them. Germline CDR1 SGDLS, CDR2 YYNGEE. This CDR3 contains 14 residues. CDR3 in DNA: TGTGCCAGCAGCGTAGACGGGTTCTACTACGAGCAGTACTTC. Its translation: CASSVDGFYYEQYF. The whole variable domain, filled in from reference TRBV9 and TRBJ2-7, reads DSGVTQTPKHLITATGQRVTLRCSPRSGDLSVYWYQQSLDQGLQFLIQYYNGEERAKGNILERFSAQQFPDLHSELNLSSLELGDSALYFCASSVDGFYYEQYFGPGTRLTVT.

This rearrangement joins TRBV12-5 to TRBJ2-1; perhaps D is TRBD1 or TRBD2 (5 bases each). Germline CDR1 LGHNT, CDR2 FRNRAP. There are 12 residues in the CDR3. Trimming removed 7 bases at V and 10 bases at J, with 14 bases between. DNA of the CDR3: TGTGCTAGTGCCCTGACATGGGACGAGCAGTTCTTC. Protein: CASALTWDEQFF.

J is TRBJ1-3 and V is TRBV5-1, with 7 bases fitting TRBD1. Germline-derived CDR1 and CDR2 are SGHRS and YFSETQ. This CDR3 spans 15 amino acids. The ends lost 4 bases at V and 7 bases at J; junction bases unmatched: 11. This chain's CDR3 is CASSNQTGARNTIYF. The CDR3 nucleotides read TGCGCCAGCAGCAACCAAACAGGGGCGCGGAACACCATATATTTT.

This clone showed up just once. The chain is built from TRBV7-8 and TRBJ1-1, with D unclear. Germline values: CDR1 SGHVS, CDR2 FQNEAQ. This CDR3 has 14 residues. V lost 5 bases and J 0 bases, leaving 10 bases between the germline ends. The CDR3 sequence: CASSPSGLNTEAFF. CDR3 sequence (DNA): TGTGCCAGCAGCCCCTCGGGGTTGAACACTGAAGCTTTCTTT.

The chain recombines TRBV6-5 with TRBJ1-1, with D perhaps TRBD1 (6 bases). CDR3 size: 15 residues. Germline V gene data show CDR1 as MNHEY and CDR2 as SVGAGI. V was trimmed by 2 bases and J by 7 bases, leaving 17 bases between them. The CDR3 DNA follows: TGTGCCAGCAGTTACGGATGGGGGGCGCGGGGTGAAGCTTTCTTT. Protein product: CASSYGWGARGEAFF.

The CDR3: CASSEPTGSYEQYF. The CDR3 DNA reads TGTGCCAGCAGTGAACCAACAGGGAGCTACGAGCAGTACTTC. The chain couples TRBV2 to TRBJ2-7; D might be TRBD1 (6 bases). The CDR3 totals 14 residues. Trimming stripped 2 bases from V and 3 bases from J, with 11 bases between. Looked up from germline, CDR1 is SNHLY and CDR2 is FYNNEI.

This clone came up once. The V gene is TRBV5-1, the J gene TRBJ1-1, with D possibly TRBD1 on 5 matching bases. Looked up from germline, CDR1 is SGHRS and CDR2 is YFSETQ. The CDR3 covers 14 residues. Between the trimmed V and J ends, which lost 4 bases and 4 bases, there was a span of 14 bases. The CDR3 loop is CASSPGGGSTEAFF. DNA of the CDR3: TGCGCCAGCAGCCCCGGGGGGGGGAGCACTGAAGCTTTCTTT.

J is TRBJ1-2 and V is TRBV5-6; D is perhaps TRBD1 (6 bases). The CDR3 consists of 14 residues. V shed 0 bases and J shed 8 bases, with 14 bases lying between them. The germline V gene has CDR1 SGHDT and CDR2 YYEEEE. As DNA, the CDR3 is TGTGCCAGCAGCTTGGTTTGGGGGCGGCGGGGCTACACCTTC. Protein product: CASSLVWGRRGYTF.

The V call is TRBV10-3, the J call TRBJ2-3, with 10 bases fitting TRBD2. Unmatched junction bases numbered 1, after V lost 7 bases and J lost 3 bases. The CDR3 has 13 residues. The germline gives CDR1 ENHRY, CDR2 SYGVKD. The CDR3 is CAIKTSGTDTQYF. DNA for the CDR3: TGTGCCATCAAGACTAGCGGGACAGATACGCAGTATTTT.